These 29 T cell receptor beta chains came from one sample sequenced in a study of glioma-infiltrating T cells after dendritic cell vaccination. Profiled with immunoSEQ multiplex PCR; TCRdb holds only in-frame clones, not every one. Here the sample spans 75,000 to 95,000 clones, 75% to 90% being singletons. Time point of the sample: after dendritic cell vaccination, including at tumor progression/relapse. This specimen was blood, taken after dendritic cell vaccination. The source of these receptors is a human donor with glioblastoma.

As DNA, the CDR3 is TGCGCCAGCAGCCCAAGTGGGGGGTTAGTGGGCTATGGCTACACCTTC. It is translated as CASSPSGGLVGYGYTF. The V call is TRBV5-1, the J call TRBJ1-2, with a weak D call TRBD1 (5 bases). V dropped 4 bases and J dropped 4 bases, with 20 bases sitting between them. From germline, CDR1 is SGHRS and CDR2 YFSETQ. The CDR3 totals 16 residues. Full variable domain (outside the CDR3, taken from reference TRBV5-1 and TRBJ1-2): KAGVTQTPRYLIKTRGQQVTLSCSPISGHRSVSWYQQTPGQGLQFLFEYFSETQRNKGNFPGRFSGRQFSNSRSEMNVSTLELGDSALYLCASSPSGGLVGYGYTFGSGTRLTVV.

CDR3 protein: CASTRTTGETQYF. The CDR3 DNA is TGTGCCAGCACCCGGACTACCGGAGAGACCCAGTACTTC. The gene calls are TRBV6-5 and TRBJ2-5; weak D call: TRBD2 (6 bases). The V gene lost 7 bases and the J gene lost 4 bases, with 13 bases spanning the gap. The CDR3 runs to 13 residues. Germline CDR1 reads MNHEY; CDR2 reads SVGAGI.

This sequence joins TRBV5-4 and TRBJ2-2; 12 bases are shared with TRBD2. V lost 3 bases to trimming and J lost 0 bases; unmatched junction nucleotides: 12. The CDR3 has 20 amino acids. CDR1 and CDR2 from the germline V gene are SGHNT and YYREEE (reference sequence). CDR3 sequence reads: CASSWGLGLAGNANTGELFF. The CDR3 nucleotides are TGTGCCAGCAGCTGGGGACTAGGACTAGCGGGAAACGCGAACACCGGGGAGCTGTTTTTT.

The J gene is TRBJ1-2, the V gene TRBV27; TRBD1 might be the D (5 bases). This CDR3 spans 14 amino acids. V was shortened by 1 base and J by 8 bases, with 14 bases between the two germline ends. Germline CDR1 and CDR2: MNHEY and SMNVEV (reference sequence). In DNA, the CDR3 is TGTGCCAGCAGTTTATGGGGCAGTCAGGCGGGCTACACCTTC. Protein product: CASSLWGSQAGYTF.

A note on this clone: The sample holds other DNA sequences that translate to the same CDR3. The genes are TRBV20-1 and TRBJ2-7; 7 positions match TRBD1. CDR1 and CDR2 (germline): DFQATT, SNEGSKA (reference sequence). Trimming removed 5 bases from V and 3 bases from J; junction bases left unmatched: 1. CDR3 size: 11 residues. The CDR3 region has the DNA TGCAGTGCTCGGGACAGCTACGAGCAGTACTTC. Translating it yields CSARDSYEQYF.

The V gene is TRBV5-1, the J gene TRBJ2-1, with TRBD1 matching over 8 bases. J gave up 4 bases and V 4 bases, and 7 bases lay outside the gene matches. Germline V gene lookup returns CDR1 SGHRS and CDR2 YFSETQ. The CDR3 extends over 15 amino acids. Here the CDR3 reads CASSVPGQEYNEQFF. DNA of the CDR3: TGCGCCAGCAGCGTCCCGGGACAGGAGTACAATGAGCAGTTCTTC.

The chain carries TRBV10-3 and TRBJ1-2; 8 nucleotides align to TRBD1. From germline, CDR1 is ENHRY and CDR2 SYGVKD. The CDR3 runs to 14 residues. V shed 7 bases, J shed 6 bases, and the junction held 10 bases outside the gene matches. In DNA, the CDR3 is TGTGCCATCACCTCAGGGGGCGCGTTTGATGGCTACACCTTC. Amino acid sequence: CAITSGGAFDGYTF.

The CDR3 sequence: CASSLGGTGGPGDEQYF. The CDR3 DNA sequence: TGTGCCAGCAGCTTAGGGGGCACGGGGGGGCCGGGCGACGAGCAGTACTTC. The chain employs TRBV11-2 and TRBJ2-7; 8 bases agree with TRBD2. From germline, CDR1 is SGHAT and CDR2 FQNNGV. The CDR3 is made up of 17 amino acids. Unmatched junction bases numbered 13, after V lost 1 base and J lost 5 bases.

The chain carries TRBV18 and TRBJ2-7; 9 bases match TRBD1. The CDR3 totals 14 residues. The ends lost 4 bases at V and 7 bases at J; junction bases unmatched: 8. Germline V CDR1 and CDR2: KGHSH, LQKENI. The CDR3 DNA follows: TGTGCCAGCTCACTGGGACAGGGTCTTCTGGAGCAGTACGTC. Translated, it gives CASSLGQGLLEQYV.

The CDR3 nucleotides read TGCGCCAGCAGCCGACGAGGGACAGCAACTAATGAAAAACTGTTTTTT. Residues: CASSRRGTATNEKLFF. J is TRBJ1-4 and V is TRBV4-1; 7 nucleotides align to TRBD1. Germline lookup yields CDR1 MGHRA and CDR2 YSYEKL. With 4 bases clipped from V and 0 bases from J, the junction kept 5 bases outside the gene matches. CDR3 length: 16 amino acids.

Only a few counts were recorded for this clone. The rearrangement links TRBV19 to TRBJ2-3; possible D gene TRBD2, 5 bases. The CDR3 extends over 13 amino acids. CDR1 LNHDA and CDR2 SQIVND come from the germline V gene (reference sequence). Deletions cut 9 bases from V and 6 bases from J, with 16 bases between. The CDR3 region is CASRAAWEDTQYF. The CDR3 DNA follows: TGTGCCAGCCGGGCAGCGTGGGAGGATACGCAGTATTTT.

The chain is built from TRBV7-9 and TRBJ1-4; D is perhaps TRBD1 (6 bases). The CDR3 covers 12 residues. Germline loops: CDR1 SEHNR, CDR2 FQNEAQ (reference sequence). Trimming took 4 bases from V and 11 from J, leaving 11 bases between them. CDR3 sequence reads: CASSSRDKKLFF. Here the CDR3 DNA reads TGTGCCAGCAGCTCCCGGGACAAGAAACTGTTTTTT. The full variable domain, in which reference TRBV7-9 and TRBJ1-4 provide the parts outside the CDR3, is DTGVSQNPRHKITKRGQNVTFRCDPISEHNRLYWYRQTLGQGPEFLTYFQNEAQLEKSRLLSDRFSAERPKGSFSTLEIQRTEQGDSAMYLCASSSRDKKLFFGSGTQLSVL.

CDR3 coding DNA: TGTGCCAGCAGTGAAGGGGCCCTAGGGGGTCTAGCCAAAAACATTCAGTACTTC. Translating gives CASSEGALGGLAKNIQYF. V is TRBV6-1 and J is TRBJ2-4; a possible D gene is TRBD1 (6 bases). This CDR3 has 18 amino acids. Germline V gene lookup returns CDR1 MNHNS and CDR2 SASEGT. The V end was cut by 1 base, the J end by 0 bases, with 16 bases between.

V and J are TRBV18 and TRBJ2-3; D is unresolved. Germline CDR1 and CDR2: KGHSH and LQKENI. The CDR3 contains 16 residues. The V end lost 0 bases, the J end lost 1 base, and 11 bases lay between the germline ends. DNA of the CDR3: TGTGCCAGCTCACCACCTAACTATCAGCGCACAGATACGCAGTATTTT. It specifies CASSPPNYQRTDTQYF.

The rearrangement uses TRBV7-9 and TRBJ2-7, with a possible D match to TRBD1 (6 bases). V was clipped by 5 bases and J by 1 base, with 15 bases between them. Germline V gene lookup returns CDR1 SEHNR and CDR2 FQNEAQ (reference sequence). The CDR3 is 15 residues long. The CDR3 nucleotides are TGTGCCAGCAGCCCCTCCCCAGGACAGTCCTACGAGCAGTACGTC. Translation gives CASSPSPGQSYEQYV.

The gene calls are TRBV6-1 and TRBJ2-1, with D possibly matching TRBD1 (6 bases). V gave up 7 bases and J gave up 7 bases, with 20 bases separating them. Per germline, CDR1 MNHNS and CDR2 SASEGT. The CDR3 has 15 amino acids. The CDR3 sequence: CASIPSWGQPNEQFF. CDR3 coding DNA: TGTGCCAGCATCCCCTCGTGGGGGCAACCAAATGAGCAGTTCTTC.

The rearrangement uses TRBV9 and TRBJ1-5; 7 positions match TRBD1. Germline CDR1 and CDR2: SGDLS and YYNGEE. This CDR3 comprises 15 residues. Germline trimming cut 0 bases from V and 6 bases from J; bases unmatched to any gene: 6. The CDR3 sequence: CASSVVGTVGQPQHF. The CDR3 coding sequence is TGTGCCAGCAGCGTAGTGGGGACAGTGGGTCAGCCCCAGCATTTT.

The gene calls are TRBV4-2 and TRBJ2-1; TRBD2 aligns across 12 bases. This CDR3 has 17 residues. CDR1 is LGHNA and CDR2 is YNFKEQ in the germline V gene. V was pared by 3 bases and J by 6 bases, with 9 bases of the junction left unmatched. CDR3 region: CASSQGLRTSGINEQFF. The CDR3 coding sequence is TGTGCCAGCAGCCAGGGTCTACGGACTAGCGGGATCAATGAGCAGTTCTTC.

The J gene is TRBJ1-4, the V gene TRBV7-9; 11 nucleotides line up with TRBD1. Germline V gene data show CDR1 as SEHNR and CDR2 as FQNEAQ (reference sequence). CDR3 size: 15 residues. V was pared by 0 bases and J by 7 bases, with 1 base of the junction left unmatched. CDR3 in amino acids: CASSLAGTGGEKLFF. The CDR3 DNA reads as TGTGCCAGCAGCTTAGCCGGGACAGGGGGTGAAAAACTGTTTTTT.

The rearrangement joins TRBV30 to TRBJ1-3; D unresolved. Deletions cut 4 bases from V and 2 bases from J, with 6 bases between. Germline V gene sequence: CDR1 GTSNPN, CDR2 SVGIG (reference sequence). This CDR3 has 12 residues. CDR3 DNA sequence: TGTGCCTGGAAAAGAGCTGGAAACACCATATATTTT. Translated, it gives CAWKRAGNTIYF.

The chain is built from TRBV5-6 and TRBJ2-4; D might be TRBD2 (5 bases). The length of the CDR3 is 14 residues. The ends were cut back, 0 bases at V and 9 bases at J, with 13 bases in the middle. The germline gives CDR1 SGHDT, CDR2 YYEEEE. The CDR3, as DNA: TGTGCCAGCAGCTTGGCGGGGAATCAGATCATTCAGTACTTC. Translated: CASSLAGNQIIQYF. The whole variable domain, filled in from reference TRBV5-6 and TRBJ2-4, reads DAGVTQSPTHLIKTRGQQVTLRCSPKSGHDTVSWYQQALGQGPQFIFQYYEEEERQRGNFPDRFSGHQFPNYSSELNVNALLLGDSALYLCASSLAGNQIIQYFGAGTRLSVL.

This clone was found once. The chain carries TRBV9 and TRBJ2-1; the D is unclear. The germline V gene encodes CDR1 SGDLS and CDR2 YYNGEE. The CDR3 sequence is 16 residues long. Trimming stripped 1 base from V and 3 bases from J, with 14 bases between. The CDR3 loop is CASSVYPSTSYNEQFF. For the CDR3, the DNA is TGTGCCAGCAGCGTATATCCCTCAACGAGCTACAATGAGCAGTTCTTC.

This chain connects TRBV7-8 to TRBJ1-1, with a weak D call TRBD1 (6 bases). This CDR3 region has 15 residues. The germline V gene has CDR1 SGHVS and CDR2 FQNEAQ. Trimming removed 2 bases at V and 1 base at J, with 11 bases between. CDR3: CASSLRGTRNTEAFF. CDR3 in DNA: TGTGCCAGCAGCTTAAGGGGGACAAGGAACACTGAAGCTTTCTTT.

This chain joins TRBV6-1 and TRBJ2-1; the D is unclear. V was clipped by 4 bases and J by 9 bases, with 10 bases between them. The V gene's germline CDR1 is MNHNS and CDR2 SASEGT. This CDR3 is built from 12 residues. The CDR3 spells CASSVSNAEQFF. CDR3 nucleotides: TGTGCCAGCAGTGTATCTAATGCTGAGCAGTTCTTC.

The J gene is TRBJ1-5, the V gene TRBV19, with 8 bases fitting TRBD1. There are 15 residues in the CDR3. The junction had 8 bases not matched to a gene; V was cut back by 6 bases and J by 4 bases. CDR1 is LNHDA and CDR2 is SQIVND in the germline V gene (reference sequence). The CDR3 loop is CASSGTGGGNQPQHF. CDR3 in DNA: TGTGCCAGTAGCGGGACAGGCGGTGGAAATCAGCCCCAGCATTTT.

This clone has just a few counts. The chain employs TRBV6-1 and TRBJ1-5; TRBD1 aligns across 9 bases. The CDR3 totals 15 residues. Per germline, CDR1 MNHNS and CDR2 SASEGT. V trimming: 5 bases; J trimming: 5 bases; junction bases outside the gene matches: 7. The CDR3 DNA sequence: TGTGCCAGCAGTCGGACAGGGGACAGCCATCAGCCCCAGCATTTT. Its protein product is CASSRTGDSHQPQHF.

This clone was seen a few times. V gene TRBV4-1 combines with J gene TRBJ2-1, with 13 bases aligning to TRBD2. The V gene's germline CDR1 is MGHRA and CDR2 YSYEKL. Trimming at V came to 3 bases and at J to 4 bases, leaving 3 bases not matched to a gene. The CDR3 is made up of 16 amino acids. The CDR3 region is CASSQGGLAGYNEQFF. CDR3 bases: TGCGCCAGCAGCCAGGGGGGACTAGCGGGGTACAATGAGCAGTTCTTC.

The CDR3 nucleotides are TGCGCCAGCAGCTTGTCAGGGGAAAGCTCCTACGAGCAGTACTTC. It is translated as CASSLSGESSYEQYF. The chain is built from TRBV5-1 and TRBJ2-7; possible D gene TRBD1, 6 bases. This CDR3 region has 15 residues. Trimming removed 1 base at V and 0 bases at J, with 11 bases between. Germline V gives CDR1 SGHRS, CDR2 YFSETQ.

V is TRBV5-6 and J is TRBJ2-1; 8 nucleotides agree with TRBD2. V shed 4 bases and J 4 bases; nucleotides not matched to a gene: 7. The CDR3 spans 15 residues. Germline V gives CDR1 SGHDT, CDR2 YYEEEE. CDR3 residues: CASSRPGGDYNEQFF. CDR3 bases: TGTGCCAGCAGCCGCCCGGGGGGGGATTACAATGAGCAGTTCTTC.